The clone carrying this T cell receptor beta chain has at least ten counts. What it binds is unknown. Other nucleotide sequences from this sample produce the same CDR3. The protocol was immunoSEQ multiplex PCR, while the TCRdb copy is restricted to in-frame clones and leaves out a portion. The sample shows around 130,000 clones, over 65% of them seen only once. These data are taken from a study of cytomegalovirus exposure and HLA in healthy donors. About the study: Both the 120 or so validation repertoires and the 550 to 750 first-cohort repertoires used the same platform, as reported by a later analysis. General observations from the study: Reportedly, cytomegalovirus status was diagnosed with high sensitivity and specificity. Rarity held for most TCR sequences, but there were some public TCRs that occurred in many donors.

Germline CDR1 is MNHNS and CDR2 is SASEGT. J lost 4 bases, V lost 4 bases, and 1 base had no gene match. The CDR3 loop spans 15 amino acids. The sequence was collected from a woman aged 25 to 39 in good health and CMV-seronegative. The sample comprised PBMCs. This chain connects TRBV6-1 to TRBJ2-3; 14 bases fit TRBD2. The CDR3 spells CASSGLAGGPDTQYF. CDR3 nucleotide sequence: TGTGCCAGCAGTGGACTAGCGGGGGGGCCAGATACGCAGTATTTT.